Included here is one T cell receptor (beta chain) sequence, with context. This sample is part of a study of blood T cell repertoires in COVID-19. Study background: The study drew acute and convalescent COVID-19 samples from the United States, Italy and Spain. From T cells, B-cell-depleted T cells, or PBMCs came the material, which was cDNA or gDNA.

V was clipped by 2 bases and J by 8 bases, with 21 bases between them. The CDR3 is 16 amino acids. Germline V CDR1 and CDR2: MNHNY, SVGAGI (reference sequence). In the study's own analysis: Amplifying reference gene primers gave estimates of nucleated cell counts. Method: immunoSEQ multiplex PCR; TCRdb's copy keeps in-frame clones and lacks some. V and J calls and clone size come straight from that table; D and trimming were deduced from the DNA. In the table there are some 97,000 clones, roughly 92% of which are singletons. The sequenced material came from peripheral blood. The rearrangement uses TRBV6-6 and TRBJ1-2, with TRBD1 as a possible D gene (5 bases). The clonotype originates from a man between 65 and 85 years old with acute or convalescent COVID-19. As DNA, the CDR3 is TGTGCCAGCAGTTACGGGGGGAGGGACTCGGAATCGGGCTACACCTTC. It codes for CASSYGGRDSESGYTF.